This T cell receptor beta chain was identified in a study of beta chain features in type 1 diabetes. The authors reverse transcribed all of the isolated RNA, so sequencing captured expressed TCRB transcripts. Sequencing was performed with immunoSEQ multiplex PCR; in TCRdb, only in-frame clones are kept and a portion is missing. There are 35,000 to 50,000 clones in the sample; around 50% occur only once, and roughly 0.25% lies in the top ten. The sample holds one count of this clone. The CDR3 is 21 residues long. The sample was stem cell memory CD4+ T cells from blood. The gene calls are TRBV12-2 and TRBJ2-5; TRBD2, the table's D call, lacks a check against the DNA. TRBV12-2 is a listed pseudogene. This TCR derives from a woman aged 25 to 45 in good health. The CDR3 protein is CASRLAPRATSGTGRGETQYF. The CDR3 DNA reads TGTGCAAGTCGCTTAGCGCCCCGGGCGACTAGCGGGACCGGAAGGGGAGAGACCCAGTACTTC.